Sequencing of this T cell receptor (beta chain) was carried out in a study of metastatic and nonmetastatic thyroid tumors (TCRdb year 2020). Regarding the complete study: Repertoires were compared across peripheral blood and tumor or nodule tissue samples from malignant and benign thyroid patients. The paper's findings and limits, for the study overall: In both blood and tumor samples, malignant tumors were reported to have significantly higher TCR beta diversity than benign nodules.

This clone was seen many times. Its antigen target is currently unknown. Base-call qualities are not available, and no considerably larger clone is one nucleotide away. Other nucleotide sequences in the sample specify the same CDR3. Receptors were amplified or captured by PCR. Instrument on record: Illumina HiSeq 4000. High-throughput sequencing was used to profile the TCR beta-chain CDR3 region of each patient. On the study's bioinformatics: The researchers built a classifier to tell apart papillary thyroid cancer patients with distant metastasis, based on CDR3 differences among clinicopathological groups. To measure repertoire diversity the researchers used the Shannon index, while the Morisita-Horn index served to gauge how similar the tumor and blood repertoires were. TCRdb trimmed public reads at Q25 via fastp, called clones via MiXCR and kept in-frame beta chains. It is TCRdb's table, rather than the study itself, that gives the V and J calls and clone size. Within this sample are 30,000 to 35,000 clones, with 30% of them counted one time only. Approximately 30% of the sample goes to the ten largest clones.

Via the germline V gene (reference sequence), CDR1 is DFQATT and CDR2 SNEGSKA. The cysteine opens and the phenylalanine closes a CDR3 of 14 amino acids. Of the read, only the CDR3 DNA is kept; its 42 bases are in frame from base 1. Germline trimming: 3 bases from V, 0 bases from J; junction bases outside gene matches: 5. Before undergoing thyroid surgery, none of the patients had been given any kind of treatment. The study retrospectively analysed patient clinical samples collected from the early 2010s to the late 2010s using T-cell receptor beta sequencing. In this chain, TRBV20-1 is recombined with TRBJ2-7; 7 junctional bases match TRBD2. The specimen was blood. This receptor was taken from a female donor with papillary thyroid cancer or a benign thyroid nodule (not recorded which). Some clones in this sample may be carry-over from other donors' samples. The CDR3 corresponds to CSARGGPGSYEQYF. The DNA reads as follows: TGCAGTGCTAGGGGAGGGCCGGGCTCCTACGAGCAGTACTTC.